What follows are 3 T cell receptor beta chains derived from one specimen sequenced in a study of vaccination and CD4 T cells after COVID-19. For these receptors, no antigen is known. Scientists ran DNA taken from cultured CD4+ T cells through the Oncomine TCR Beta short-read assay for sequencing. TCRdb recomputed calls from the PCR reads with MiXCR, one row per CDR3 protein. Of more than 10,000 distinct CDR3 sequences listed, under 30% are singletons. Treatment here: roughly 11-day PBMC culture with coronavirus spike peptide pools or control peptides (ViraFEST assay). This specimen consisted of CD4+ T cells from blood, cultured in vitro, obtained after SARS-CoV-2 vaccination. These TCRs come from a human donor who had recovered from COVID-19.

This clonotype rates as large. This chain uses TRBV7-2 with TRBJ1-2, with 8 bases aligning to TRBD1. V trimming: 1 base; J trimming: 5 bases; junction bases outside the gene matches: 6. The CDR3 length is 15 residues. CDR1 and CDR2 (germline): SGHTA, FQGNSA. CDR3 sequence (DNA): TGTGCCAGCAGCTTAGGGGCAGGGGGCTTGTATGGCTACACCTTC. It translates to CASSLGAGGLYGYTF.

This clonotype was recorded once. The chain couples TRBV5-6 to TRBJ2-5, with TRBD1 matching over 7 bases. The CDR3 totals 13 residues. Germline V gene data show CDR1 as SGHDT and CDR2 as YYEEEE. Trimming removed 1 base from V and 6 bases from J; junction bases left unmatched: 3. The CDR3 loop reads CASSLTGAQTQYF. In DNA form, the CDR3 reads TGTGCCAGCAGCTTGACAGGGGCCCAGACCCAGTACTTC.

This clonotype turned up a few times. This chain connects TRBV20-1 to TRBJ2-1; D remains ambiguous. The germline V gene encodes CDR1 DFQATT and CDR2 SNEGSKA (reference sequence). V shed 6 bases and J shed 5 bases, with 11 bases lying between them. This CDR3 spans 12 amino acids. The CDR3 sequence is CSAGRLHNEQFF. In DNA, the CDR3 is TGCAGTGCCGGAAGACTGCACAATGAGCAGTTCTTC.